This T cell receptor (beta chain) was found in a study of shared clonotypes between healthy human individuals. In germline, CDR1 is SNHLY, CDR2 FYNNEI. V was pared by 2 bases and J by 10 bases, with 12 bases between. The CDR3 covers 14 residues. Assay used: immunoSEQ multiplex PCR; TCRdb lists only in-frame clones, some missing. The sample contains about 1.1 million clones, around 77% of which appear only once. The sample consisted of memory CD4+ T cells from PBMCs. Documented subset: CD45RA-negative fraction. The clonotype originates from a man between 18 and 29 years old in good health. Some clones in this sample may be carry-over from other donors' samples. This chain joins TRBV2 and TRBJ2-6; no clear D. The CDR3, as DNA: TGTGCCAGCAGTGAATATTTTTCGGGTAACGTCCTGACTTTC. This encodes CASSEYFSGNVLTF.